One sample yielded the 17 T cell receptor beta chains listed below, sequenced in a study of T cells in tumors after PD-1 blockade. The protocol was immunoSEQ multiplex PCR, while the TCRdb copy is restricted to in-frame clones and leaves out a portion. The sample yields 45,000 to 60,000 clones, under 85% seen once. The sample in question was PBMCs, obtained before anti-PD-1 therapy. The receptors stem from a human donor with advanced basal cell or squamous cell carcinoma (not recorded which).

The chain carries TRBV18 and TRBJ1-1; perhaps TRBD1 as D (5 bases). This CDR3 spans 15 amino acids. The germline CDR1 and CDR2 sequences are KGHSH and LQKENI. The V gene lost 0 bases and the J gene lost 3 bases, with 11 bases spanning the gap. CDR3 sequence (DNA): TGTGCCAGCTCACCACCCCATGGACATGACACTGAAGCTTTCTTT. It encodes CASSPPHGHDTEAFF.

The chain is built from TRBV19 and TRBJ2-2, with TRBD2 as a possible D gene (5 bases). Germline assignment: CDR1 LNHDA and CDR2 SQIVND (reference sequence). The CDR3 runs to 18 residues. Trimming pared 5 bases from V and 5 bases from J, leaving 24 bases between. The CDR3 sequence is CASSPPAGSLKYTGELFF. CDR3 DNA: TGTGCCAGTAGTCCCCCGGCGGGCTCACTCAAATATACCGGGGAGCTGTTTTTT.

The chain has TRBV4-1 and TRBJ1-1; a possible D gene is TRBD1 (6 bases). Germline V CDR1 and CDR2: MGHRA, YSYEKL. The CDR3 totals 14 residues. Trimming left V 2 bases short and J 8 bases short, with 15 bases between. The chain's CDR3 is CASSQPDSGREAFF. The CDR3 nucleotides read TGCGCCAGCAGCCAACCGGACAGTGGGCGGGAAGCTTTCTTT.

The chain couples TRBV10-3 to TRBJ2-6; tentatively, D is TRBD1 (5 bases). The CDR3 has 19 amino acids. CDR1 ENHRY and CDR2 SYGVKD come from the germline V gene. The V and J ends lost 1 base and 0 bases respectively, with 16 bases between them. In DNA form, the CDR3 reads TGTGCCATCAGTGAGTTCGCAGGGATCCCTCTCTCTGGGGCCAACGTCCTGACTTTC. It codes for CAISEFAGIPLSGANVLTF.

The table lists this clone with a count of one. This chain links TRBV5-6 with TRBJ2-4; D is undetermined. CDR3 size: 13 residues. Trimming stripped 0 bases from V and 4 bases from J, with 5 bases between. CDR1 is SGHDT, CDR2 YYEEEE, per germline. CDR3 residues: CASSLGIKNIQYF. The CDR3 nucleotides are TGTGCCAGCAGCTTGGGCATTAAAAACATTCAGTACTTC.

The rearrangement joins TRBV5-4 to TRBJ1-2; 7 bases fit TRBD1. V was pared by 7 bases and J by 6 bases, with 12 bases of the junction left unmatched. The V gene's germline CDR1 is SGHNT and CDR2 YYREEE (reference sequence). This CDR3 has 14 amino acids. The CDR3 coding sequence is TGTGCCAGCCGTTACAGGGGTGTCTCAGATGGCTACACCTTC. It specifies CASRYRGVSDGYTF.

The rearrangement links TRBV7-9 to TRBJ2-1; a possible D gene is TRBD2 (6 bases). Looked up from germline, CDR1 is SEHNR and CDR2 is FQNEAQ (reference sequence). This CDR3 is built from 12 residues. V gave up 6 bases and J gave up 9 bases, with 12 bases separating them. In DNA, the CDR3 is TGTGCCAGCAGGATGGAGGGCAGTGAGCAGTTCTTC. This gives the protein CASRMEGSEQFF. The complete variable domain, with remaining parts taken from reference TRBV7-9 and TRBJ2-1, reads DTGVSQNPRHKITKRGQNVTFRCDPISEHNRLYWYRQTLGQGPEFLTYFQNEAQLEKSRLLSDRFSAERPKGSFSTLEIQRTEQGDSAMYLCASRMEGSEQFFGPGTRLTVL.

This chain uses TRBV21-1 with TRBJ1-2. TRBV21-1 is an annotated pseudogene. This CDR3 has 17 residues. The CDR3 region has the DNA TGTGCCAGCAGCAAAGTAAGGAGACACCCGGCTAACTATGGCTACACCTTC. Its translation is CASSKVRRHPANYGYTF.

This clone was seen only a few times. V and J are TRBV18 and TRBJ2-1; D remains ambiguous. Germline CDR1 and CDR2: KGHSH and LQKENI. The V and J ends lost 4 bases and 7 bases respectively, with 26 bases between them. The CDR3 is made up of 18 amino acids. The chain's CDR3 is CASSHSSPSGLIGNEQFF. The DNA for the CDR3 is TGTGCCAGCTCACACTCGAGTCCCTCCGGCTTAATCGGGAATGAGCAGTTCTTC. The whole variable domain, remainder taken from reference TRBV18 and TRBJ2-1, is NAGVMQNPRHLVRRRGQEARLRCSPMKGHSHVYWYRQLPEEGLKFMVYLQKENIIDESGMPKERFSAEFPKEGPSILRIQQVVRGDSAAYFCASSHSSPSGLIGNEQFFGPGTRLTVL.

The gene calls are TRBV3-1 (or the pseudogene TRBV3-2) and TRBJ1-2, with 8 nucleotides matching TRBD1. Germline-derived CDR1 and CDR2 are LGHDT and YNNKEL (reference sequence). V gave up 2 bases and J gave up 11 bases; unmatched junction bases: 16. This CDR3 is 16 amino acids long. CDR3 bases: TGTGCCAGCAGCCAAAAAGGGGGACCGGGACAGGAAACTTACACCTTC. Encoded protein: CASSQKGGPGQETYTF.

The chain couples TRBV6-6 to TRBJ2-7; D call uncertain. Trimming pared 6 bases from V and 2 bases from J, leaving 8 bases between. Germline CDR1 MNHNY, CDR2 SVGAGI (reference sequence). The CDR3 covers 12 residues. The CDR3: CASSALTYEQYF. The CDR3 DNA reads TGTGCCAGCAGCGCCTTAACCTACGAGCAGTACTTC.

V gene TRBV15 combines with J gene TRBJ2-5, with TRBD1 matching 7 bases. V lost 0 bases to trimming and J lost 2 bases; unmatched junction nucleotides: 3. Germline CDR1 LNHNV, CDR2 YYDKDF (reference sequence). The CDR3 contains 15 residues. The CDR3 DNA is TGTGCCACCAGCAGAGACGGACAGGTGCAAGAGACCCAGTACTTC. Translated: CATSRDGQVQETQYF.

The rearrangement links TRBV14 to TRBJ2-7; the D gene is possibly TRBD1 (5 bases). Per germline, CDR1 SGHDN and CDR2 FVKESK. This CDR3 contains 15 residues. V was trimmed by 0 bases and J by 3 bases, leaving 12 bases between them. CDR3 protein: CASSQDGRAVYEQYF. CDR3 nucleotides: TGTGCCAGCAGCCAAGACGGCAGGGCCGTCTACGAGCAGTACTTC.

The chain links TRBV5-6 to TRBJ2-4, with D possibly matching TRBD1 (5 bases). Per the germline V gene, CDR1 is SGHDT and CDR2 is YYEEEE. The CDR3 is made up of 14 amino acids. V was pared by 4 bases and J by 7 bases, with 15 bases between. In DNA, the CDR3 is TGTGCCAGCAGCCGGGCGCAGGGTCCCAACATTCAGTACTTC. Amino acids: CASSRAQGPNIQYF.

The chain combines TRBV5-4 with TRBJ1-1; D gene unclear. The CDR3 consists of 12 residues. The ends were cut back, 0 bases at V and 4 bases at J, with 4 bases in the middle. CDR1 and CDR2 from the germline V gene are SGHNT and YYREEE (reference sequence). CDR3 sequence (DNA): TGTGCCAGCAGCTTGGGGCCCACTGAAGCTTTCTTT. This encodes CASSLGPTEAFF.

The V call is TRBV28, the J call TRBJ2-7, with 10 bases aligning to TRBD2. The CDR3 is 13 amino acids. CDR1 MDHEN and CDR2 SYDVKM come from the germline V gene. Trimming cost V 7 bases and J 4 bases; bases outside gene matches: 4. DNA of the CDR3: TGTGCCAGCACTGCTAGCGGGAGATACGAGCAGTACTTC. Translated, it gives CASTASGRYEQYF.

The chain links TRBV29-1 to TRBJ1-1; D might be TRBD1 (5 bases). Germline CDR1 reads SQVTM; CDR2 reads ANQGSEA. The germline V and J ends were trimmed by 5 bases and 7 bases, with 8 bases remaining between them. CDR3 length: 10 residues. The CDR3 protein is CSVQGNEAFF. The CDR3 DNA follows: TGCAGCGTTCAGGGAAATGAAGCTTTCTTT. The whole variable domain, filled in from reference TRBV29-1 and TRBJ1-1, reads SAVISQKPSRDICQRGTSLTIQCQVDSQVTMMFWYRQQPGQSLTLIATANQGSEATYESGFVIDKFPISRPNLTFSTLTVSNMSPEDSSIYLCSVQGNEAFFGQGTRLTVV.